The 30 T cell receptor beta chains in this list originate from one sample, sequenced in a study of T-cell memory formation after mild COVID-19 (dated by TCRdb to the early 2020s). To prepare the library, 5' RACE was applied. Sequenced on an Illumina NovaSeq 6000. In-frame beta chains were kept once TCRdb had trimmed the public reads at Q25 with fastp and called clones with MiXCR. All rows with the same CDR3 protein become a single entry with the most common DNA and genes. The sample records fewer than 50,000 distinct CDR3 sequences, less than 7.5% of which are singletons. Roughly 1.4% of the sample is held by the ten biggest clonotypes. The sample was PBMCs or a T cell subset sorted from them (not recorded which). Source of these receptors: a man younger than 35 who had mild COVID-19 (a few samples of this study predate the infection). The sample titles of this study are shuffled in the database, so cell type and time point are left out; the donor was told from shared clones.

The CDR3 region has the DNA TGTGCCAGCAGCTTAAGGGGAAAGGATTATGAGATAGCTTTCTTT. This codes for CASSLRGKDYEIAFF. The chain carries TRBV7-6 and TRBJ1-1, with a weak D call TRBD1 (5 bases). V was pared by 2 bases and J by 10 bases, with 20 bases between. This CDR3 is built from 15 residues. The V gene's germline CDR1 is SGHVS and CDR2 FNYEAQ. The full variable domain, its missing parts supplied by reference TRBV7-6 and TRBJ1-1, is GAGVSQSPRYKVTKRGQDVALRCDPISGHVSLYWYRQALGQGPEFLTYFNYEAQQDKSGLPNDRFSAERPEGSISTLTIQRTEQRDSAMYRCASSLRGKDYEIAFFGQGTRLTVV.

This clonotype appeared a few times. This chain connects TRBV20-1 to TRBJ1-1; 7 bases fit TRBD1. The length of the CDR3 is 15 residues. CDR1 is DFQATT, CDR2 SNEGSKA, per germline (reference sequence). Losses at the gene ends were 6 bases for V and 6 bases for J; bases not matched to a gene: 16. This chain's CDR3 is CSAKTGSGVWAEAFF. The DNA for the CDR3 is TGCAGTGCAAAGACAGGGTCCGGGGTTTGGGCTGAAGCTTTCTTT.

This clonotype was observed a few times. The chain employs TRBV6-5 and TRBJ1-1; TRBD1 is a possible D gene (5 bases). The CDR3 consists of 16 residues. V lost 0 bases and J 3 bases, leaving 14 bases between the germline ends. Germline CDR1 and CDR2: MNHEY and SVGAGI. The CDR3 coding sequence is TGTGCCAGCAGTTACTCAGGTTCAGGGCGGGACACTGAAGCTTTCTTT. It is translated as CASSYSGSGRDTEAFF.

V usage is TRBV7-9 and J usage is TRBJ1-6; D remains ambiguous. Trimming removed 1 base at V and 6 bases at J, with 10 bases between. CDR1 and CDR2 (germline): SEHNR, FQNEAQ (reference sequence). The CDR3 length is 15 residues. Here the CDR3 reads CASSLGLGVNSPLHF. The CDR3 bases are TGTGCCAGCAGCTTAGGGTTGGGAGTTAATTCACCCCTCCACTTT.

CDR3 bases: TGTGCCAGCTCTAGGGACAGAGGCAATCAGCCCCAGCATTTT. Encoded protein: CASSRDRGNQPQHF. V and J are TRBV19 and TRBJ1-5; 7 bases match TRBD1. The V gene end was trimmed by 9 bases and the J gene end by 2 bases; junction bases not matched to a gene: 7. Per the germline V gene, CDR1 is LNHDA and CDR2 is SQIVND (reference sequence). The CDR3 is 14 amino acids.

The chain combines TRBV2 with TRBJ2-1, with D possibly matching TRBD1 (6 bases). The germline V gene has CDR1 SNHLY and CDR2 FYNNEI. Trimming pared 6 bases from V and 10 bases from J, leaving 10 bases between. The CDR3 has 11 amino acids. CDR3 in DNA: TGTGCCAGCAGGGGGGCTGGGGAGCAGTTCTTC. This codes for CASRGAGEQFF.

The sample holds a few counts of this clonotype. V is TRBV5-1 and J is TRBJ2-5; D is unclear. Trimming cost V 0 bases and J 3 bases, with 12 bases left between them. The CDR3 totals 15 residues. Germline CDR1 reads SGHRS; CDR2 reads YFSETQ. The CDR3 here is CASSLGAEREETQYF. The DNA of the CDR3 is TGCGCCAGCAGCTTGGGGGCCGAAAGAGAAGAGACCCAGTACTTC.

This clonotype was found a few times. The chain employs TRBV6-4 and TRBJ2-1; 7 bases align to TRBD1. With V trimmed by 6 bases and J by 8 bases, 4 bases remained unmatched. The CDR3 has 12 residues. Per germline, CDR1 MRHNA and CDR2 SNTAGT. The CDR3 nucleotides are TGTGCCAGCAGCAACAGGGGAGATGAGCAGTTCTTC. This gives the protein CASSNRGDEQFF.

DNA of the CDR3: TGCGCCAGCAGCCAAGATCGAGGGACAGGGGTGAGTTCACCCCTCCACTTT. It encodes CASSQDRGTGVSSPLHF. The chain recombines TRBV4-1 with TRBJ1-6, with 10 nucleotides matching TRBD1. V was clipped by 0 bases and J by 9 bases; unmatched bases: 8. Looked up from germline, CDR1 is MGHRA and CDR2 is YSYEKL. The CDR3 contains 17 residues.

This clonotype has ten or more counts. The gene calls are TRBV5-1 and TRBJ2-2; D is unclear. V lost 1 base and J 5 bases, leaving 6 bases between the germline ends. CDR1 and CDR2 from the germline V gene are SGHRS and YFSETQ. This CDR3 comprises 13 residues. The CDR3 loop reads CASSLRFTGELFF. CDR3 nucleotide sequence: TGCGCCAGCAGCTTGCGGTTTACCGGGGAGCTGTTTTTT.

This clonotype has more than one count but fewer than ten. The CDR3 nucleotides are TGCAGTGCTAAGGGGGCGCAAGAGACCCAGTACTTC. It yields the protein CSAKGAQETQYF. The chain links TRBV20-1 to TRBJ2-5; TRBD1 aligns across 7 bases. The junction had 1 base not matched to a gene; V was cut back by 4 bases and J by 2 bases. The CDR3 covers 12 residues. Germline V gives CDR1 DFQATT, CDR2 SNEGSKA (reference sequence).

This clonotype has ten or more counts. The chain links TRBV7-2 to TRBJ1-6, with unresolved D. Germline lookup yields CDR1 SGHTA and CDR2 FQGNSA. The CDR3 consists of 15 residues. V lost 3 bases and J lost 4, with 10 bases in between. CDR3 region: CASSFNAQYNSPLHF. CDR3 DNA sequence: TGTGCCAGCAGCTTCAATGCGCAATATAATTCACCCCTCCACTTT.

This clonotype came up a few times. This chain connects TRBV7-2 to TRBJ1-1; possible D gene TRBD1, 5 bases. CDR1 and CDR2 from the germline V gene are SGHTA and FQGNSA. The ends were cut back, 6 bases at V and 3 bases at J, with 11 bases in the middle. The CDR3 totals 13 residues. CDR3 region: CASRERGDTEAFF. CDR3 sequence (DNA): TGTGCCAGCAGAGAAAGAGGGGACACTGAAGCTTTCTTT.

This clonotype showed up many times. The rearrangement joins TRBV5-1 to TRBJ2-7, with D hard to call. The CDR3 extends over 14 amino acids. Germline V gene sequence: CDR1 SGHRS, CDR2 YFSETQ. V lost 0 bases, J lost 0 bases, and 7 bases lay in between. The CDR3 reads CASSLDPSSYEQYV. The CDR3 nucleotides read TGCGCCAGCAGCTTGGATCCGAGCTCCTACGAGCAGTACGTC.

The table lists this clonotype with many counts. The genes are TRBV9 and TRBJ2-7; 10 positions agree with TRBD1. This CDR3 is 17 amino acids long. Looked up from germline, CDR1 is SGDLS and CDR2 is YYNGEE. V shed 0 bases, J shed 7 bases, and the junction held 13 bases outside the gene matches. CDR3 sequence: CASSVAEGRQGAWEQYV. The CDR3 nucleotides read TGTGCCAGCAGCGTAGCCGAGGGACGACAGGGGGCGTGGGAGCAGTACGTC.

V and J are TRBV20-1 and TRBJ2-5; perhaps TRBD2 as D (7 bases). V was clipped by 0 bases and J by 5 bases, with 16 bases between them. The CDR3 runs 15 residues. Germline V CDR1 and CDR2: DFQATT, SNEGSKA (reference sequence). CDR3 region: CSARDRAGARETQYF. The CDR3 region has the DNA TGCAGTGCTAGAGATCGGGCGGGGGCGAGGGAGACCCAGTACTTC.

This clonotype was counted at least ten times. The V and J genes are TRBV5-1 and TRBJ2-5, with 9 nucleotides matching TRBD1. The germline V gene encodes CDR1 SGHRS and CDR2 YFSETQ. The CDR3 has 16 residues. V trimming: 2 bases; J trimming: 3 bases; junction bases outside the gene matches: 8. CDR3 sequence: CASSFFGTGKEETQYF. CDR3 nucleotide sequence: TGCGCCAGCAGCTTTTTCGGGACAGGGAAGGAAGAGACCCAGTACTTC.

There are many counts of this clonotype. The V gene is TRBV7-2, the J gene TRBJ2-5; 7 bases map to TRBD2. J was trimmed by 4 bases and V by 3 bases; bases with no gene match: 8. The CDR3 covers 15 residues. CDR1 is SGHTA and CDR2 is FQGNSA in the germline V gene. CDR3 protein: CASSFPTSRAETQYF. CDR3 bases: TGTGCCAGCAGCTTTCCGACTAGCCGGGCAGAGACCCAGTACTTC.

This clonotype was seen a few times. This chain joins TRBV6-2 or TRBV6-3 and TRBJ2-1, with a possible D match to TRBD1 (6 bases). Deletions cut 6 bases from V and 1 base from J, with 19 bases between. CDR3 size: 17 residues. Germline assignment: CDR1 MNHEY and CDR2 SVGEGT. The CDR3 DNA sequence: TGTGCCAGCAGGGGGTCATTACAGGGTGTATCCTACAATGAGCAGTTCTTC. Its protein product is CASRGSLQGVSYNEQFF.

CDR3 sequence (DNA): TGTGCCAGCAGCCAGGACCCTTCTAACTATGGCTACACCTTC. This codes for CASSQDPSNYGYTF. The chain recombines TRBV14 with TRBJ1-2; D is unresolved. CDR1 SGHDN and CDR2 FVKESK come from the germline V gene. The CDR3 is 14 amino acids. V lost 3 bases to trimming and J lost 0 bases, with 8 bases between them.

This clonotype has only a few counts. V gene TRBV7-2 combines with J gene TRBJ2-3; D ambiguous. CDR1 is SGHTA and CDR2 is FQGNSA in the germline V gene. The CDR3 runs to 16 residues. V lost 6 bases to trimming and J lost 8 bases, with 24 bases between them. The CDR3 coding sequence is TGTGCCAGCAGTTCTGGACCGGTTCCGGGTTCGGGTACGCAGTATTTT. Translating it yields CASSSGPVPGSGTQYF.

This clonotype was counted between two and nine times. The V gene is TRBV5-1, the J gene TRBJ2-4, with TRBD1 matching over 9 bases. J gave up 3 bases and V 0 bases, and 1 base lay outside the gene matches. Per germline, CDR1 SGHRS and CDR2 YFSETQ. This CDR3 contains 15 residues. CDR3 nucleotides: TGCGCCAGCAGCTTGGGACAGGGGGGCAAAAACATTCAGTACTTC. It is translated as CASSLGQGGKNIQYF.

CDR3 coding DNA: TGCGCCAGCAGCGTGGATCTGGGTTTCTCTGGGGCCAACGTCCTGACTTTC. Amino acid sequence: CASSVDLGFSGANVLTF. The J gene is TRBJ2-6, the V gene TRBV5-1; D not certain. With 4 bases removed from V and 0 bases from J, the gap between germline ends came to 14 bases. The CDR3 sequence is 17 residues long. Germline V gives CDR1 SGHRS, CDR2 YFSETQ.

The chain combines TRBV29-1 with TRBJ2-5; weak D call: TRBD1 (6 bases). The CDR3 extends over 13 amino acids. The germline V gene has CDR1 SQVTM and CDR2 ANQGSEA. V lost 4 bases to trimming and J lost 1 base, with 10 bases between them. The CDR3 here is CSVARGTQETQYF. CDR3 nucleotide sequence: TGCAGCGTTGCTAGGGGGACCCAAGAGACCCAGTACTTC. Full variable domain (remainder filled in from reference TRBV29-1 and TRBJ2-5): SAVISQKPSRDICQRGTSLTIQCQVDSQVTMMFWYRQQPGQSLTLIATANQGSEATYESGFVIDKFPISRPNLTFSTLTVSNMSPEDSSIYLCSVARGTQETQYFGPGTRLLVL.

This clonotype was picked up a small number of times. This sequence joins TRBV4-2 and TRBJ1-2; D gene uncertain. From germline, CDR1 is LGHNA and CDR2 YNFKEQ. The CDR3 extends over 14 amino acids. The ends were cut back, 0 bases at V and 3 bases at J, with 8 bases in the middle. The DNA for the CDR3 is TGTGCCAGCAGCCAAGATCGCGGGGACTATGGCTACACCTTC. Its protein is CASSQDRGDYGYTF.

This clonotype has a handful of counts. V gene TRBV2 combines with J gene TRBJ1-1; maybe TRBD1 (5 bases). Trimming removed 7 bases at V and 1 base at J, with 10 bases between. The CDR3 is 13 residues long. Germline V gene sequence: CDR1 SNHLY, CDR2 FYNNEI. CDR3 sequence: CASKGQGNTEAFF. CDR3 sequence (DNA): TGTGCCAGCAAAGGGCAGGGGAACACTGAAGCTTTCTTT.

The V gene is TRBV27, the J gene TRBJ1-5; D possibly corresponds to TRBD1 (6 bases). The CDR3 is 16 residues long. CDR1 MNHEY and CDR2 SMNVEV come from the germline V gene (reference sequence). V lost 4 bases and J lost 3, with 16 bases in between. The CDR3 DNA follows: TGTGCCAGCAGTTCCCCGAGGGGGGAGTCCAATCAGCCCCAGCATTTT. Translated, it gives CASSSPRGESNQPQHF.

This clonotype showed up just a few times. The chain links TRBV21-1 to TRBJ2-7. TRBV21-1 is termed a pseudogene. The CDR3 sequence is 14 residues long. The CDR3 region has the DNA TGTGCCAGCAGCAAAAGGCAGTGGTGCTACGAGCAGTACGTC. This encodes CASSKRQWCYEQYV.

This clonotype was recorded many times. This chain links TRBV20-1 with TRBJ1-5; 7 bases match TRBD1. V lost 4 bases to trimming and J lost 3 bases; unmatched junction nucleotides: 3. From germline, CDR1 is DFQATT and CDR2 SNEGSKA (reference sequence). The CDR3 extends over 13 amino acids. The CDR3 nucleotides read TGCAGTGCTACAGGGGGTAACAATCAGCCCCAGCATTTT. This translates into CSATGGNNQPQHF.

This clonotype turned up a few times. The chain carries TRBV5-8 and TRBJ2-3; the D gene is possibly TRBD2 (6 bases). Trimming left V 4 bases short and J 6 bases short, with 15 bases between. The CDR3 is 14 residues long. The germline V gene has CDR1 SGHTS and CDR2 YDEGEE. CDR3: CASSGGAYVDTQYF. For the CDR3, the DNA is TGTGCCAGCAGCGGCGGGGCCTACGTGGATACGCAGTATTTT.